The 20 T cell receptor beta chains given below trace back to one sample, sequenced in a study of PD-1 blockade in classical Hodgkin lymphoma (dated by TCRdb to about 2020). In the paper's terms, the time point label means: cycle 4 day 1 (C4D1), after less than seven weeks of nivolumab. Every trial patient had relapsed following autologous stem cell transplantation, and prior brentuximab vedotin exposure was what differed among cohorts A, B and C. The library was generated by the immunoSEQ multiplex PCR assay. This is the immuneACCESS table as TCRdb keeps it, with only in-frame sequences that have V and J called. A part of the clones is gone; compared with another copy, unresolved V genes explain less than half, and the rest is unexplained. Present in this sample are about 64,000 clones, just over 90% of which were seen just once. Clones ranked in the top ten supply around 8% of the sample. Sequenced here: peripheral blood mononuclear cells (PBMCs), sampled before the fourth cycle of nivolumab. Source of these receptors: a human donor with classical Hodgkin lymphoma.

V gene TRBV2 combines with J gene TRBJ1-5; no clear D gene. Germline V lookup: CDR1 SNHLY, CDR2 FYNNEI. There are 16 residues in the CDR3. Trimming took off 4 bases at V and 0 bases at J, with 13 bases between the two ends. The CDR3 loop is CASSGWWQHSNQPQHF. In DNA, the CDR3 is TGTGCCAGCAGTGGTTGGTGGCAGCATAGCAATCAGCCCCAGCATTTT.

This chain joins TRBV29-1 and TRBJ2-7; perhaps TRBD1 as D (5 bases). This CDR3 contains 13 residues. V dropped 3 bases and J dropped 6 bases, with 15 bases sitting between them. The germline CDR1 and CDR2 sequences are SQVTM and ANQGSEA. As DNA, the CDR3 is TGCAGCGTTGATCGGCAGGGTGGACGCGAGCAGTACTTC. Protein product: CSVDRQGGREQYF.

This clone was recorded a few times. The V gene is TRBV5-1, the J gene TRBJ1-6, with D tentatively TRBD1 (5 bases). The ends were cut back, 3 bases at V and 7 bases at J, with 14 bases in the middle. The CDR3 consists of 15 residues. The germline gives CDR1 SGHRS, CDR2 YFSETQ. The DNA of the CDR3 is TGCGCCAGCAGCTGGACAACAGGAGGGAATTCACCCCTCCACTTT. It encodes CASSWTTGGNSPLHF.

This CDR3 is CASSFYYNQETQYF. CDR3 nucleotides: TGTGCCAGCAGTTTTTATTACAACCAAGAGACCCAGTACTTC. This chain connects TRBV28 to TRBJ2-5; D remains unclear. This CDR3 region has 14 residues. V dropped 3 bases and J dropped 0 bases, with 8 bases sitting between them. Germline loops: CDR1 MDHEN, CDR2 SYDVKM.

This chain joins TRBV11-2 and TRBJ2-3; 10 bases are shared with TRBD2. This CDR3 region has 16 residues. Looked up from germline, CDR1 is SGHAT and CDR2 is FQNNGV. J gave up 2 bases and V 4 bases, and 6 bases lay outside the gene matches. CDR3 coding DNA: TGTGCCAGCAGCTCTAGACTAGCGGGCAACACAGATACGCAGTATTTT. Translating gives CASSSRLAGNTDTQYF.

The CDR3: CASSGRTAIPEAFF. In DNA, the CDR3 is TGTGCCAGCAGCGGGAGGACAGCCATCCCTGAAGCTTTCTTT. The chain joins TRBV5-6 to TRBJ1-1; tentative D call: TRBD1 (6 bases). Between the trimmed V and J ends, which lost 4 bases and 6 bases, there was a span of 16 bases. This CDR3 has 14 residues. Germline loops: CDR1 SGHDT, CDR2 YYEEEE.

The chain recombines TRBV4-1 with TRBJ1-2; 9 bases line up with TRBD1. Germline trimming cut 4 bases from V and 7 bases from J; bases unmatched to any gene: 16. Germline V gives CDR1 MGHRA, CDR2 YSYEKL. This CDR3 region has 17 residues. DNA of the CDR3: TGCGCCAGCAGCCCGCCTCCTAGACAGGGGGACCTAGTTGGCTACACCTTC. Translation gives CASSPPPRQGDLVGYTF.

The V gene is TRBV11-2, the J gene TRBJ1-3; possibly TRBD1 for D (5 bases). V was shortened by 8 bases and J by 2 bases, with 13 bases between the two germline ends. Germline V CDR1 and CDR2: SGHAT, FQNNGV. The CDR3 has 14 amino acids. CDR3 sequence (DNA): TGTGCCAGCGAGGGACGGGGAACTGGAAACACCATATATTTT. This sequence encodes CASEGRGTGNTIYF.

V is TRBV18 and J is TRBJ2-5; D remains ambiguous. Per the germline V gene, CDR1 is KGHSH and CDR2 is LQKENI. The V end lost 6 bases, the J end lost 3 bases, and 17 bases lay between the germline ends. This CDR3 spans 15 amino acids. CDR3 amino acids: CASSRSRANKETQYF. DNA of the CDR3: TGTGCCAGCTCCCGGTCTAGGGCAAACAAAGAGACCCAGTACTTC.

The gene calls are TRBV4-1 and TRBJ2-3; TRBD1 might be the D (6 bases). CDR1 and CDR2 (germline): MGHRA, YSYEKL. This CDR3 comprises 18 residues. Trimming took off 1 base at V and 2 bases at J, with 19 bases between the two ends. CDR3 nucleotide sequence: TGCGCCAGCAGCCAAGTTGGTCGACAGGCCGGGAACACAGATACGCAGTATTTT. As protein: CASSQVGRQAGNTDTQYF.

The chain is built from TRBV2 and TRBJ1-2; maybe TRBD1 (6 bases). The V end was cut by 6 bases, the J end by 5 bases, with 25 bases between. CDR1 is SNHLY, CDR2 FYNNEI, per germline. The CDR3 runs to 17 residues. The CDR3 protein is CASSKMGGQIFNYGYTF. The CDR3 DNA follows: TGTGCCAGCAGCAAAATGGGGGGACAAATCTTTAATTATGGCTACACCTTC.

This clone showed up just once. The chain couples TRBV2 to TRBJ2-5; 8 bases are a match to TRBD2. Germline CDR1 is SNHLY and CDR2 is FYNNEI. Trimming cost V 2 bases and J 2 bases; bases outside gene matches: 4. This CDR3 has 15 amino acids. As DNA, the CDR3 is TGTGCCAGCAGTGAATGGTTAGCGGGGCAAGAGACCCAGTACTTC. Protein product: CASSEWLAGQETQYF.

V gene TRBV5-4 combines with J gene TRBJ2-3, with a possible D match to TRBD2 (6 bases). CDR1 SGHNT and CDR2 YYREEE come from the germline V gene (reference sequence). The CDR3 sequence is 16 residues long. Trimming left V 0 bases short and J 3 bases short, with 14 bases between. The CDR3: CASSLGPGSLTDTQYF. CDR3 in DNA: TGTGCCAGCAGCTTGGGTCCCGGGAGCTTAACAGATACGCAGTATTTT.

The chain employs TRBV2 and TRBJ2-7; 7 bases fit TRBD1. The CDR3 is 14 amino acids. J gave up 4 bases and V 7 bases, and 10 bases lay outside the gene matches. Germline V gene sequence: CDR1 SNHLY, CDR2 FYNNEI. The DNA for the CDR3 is TGTGCCAGCACTGGGACAGACCTTATATACGAGCAGTACTTC. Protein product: CASTGTDLIYEQYF.

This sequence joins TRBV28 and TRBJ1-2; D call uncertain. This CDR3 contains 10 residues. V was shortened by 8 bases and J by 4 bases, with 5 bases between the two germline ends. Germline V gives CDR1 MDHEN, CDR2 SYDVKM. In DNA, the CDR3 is TGTGCCAGCGGGCTCTATGGCTACACCTTC. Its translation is CASGLYGYTF.

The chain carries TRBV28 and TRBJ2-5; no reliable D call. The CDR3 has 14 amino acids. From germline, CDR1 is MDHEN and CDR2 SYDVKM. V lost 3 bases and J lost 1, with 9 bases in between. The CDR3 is CASSFFAVQETQYF. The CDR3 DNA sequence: TGTGCCAGCAGTTTTTTTGCAGTCCAAGAGACCCAGTACTTC.

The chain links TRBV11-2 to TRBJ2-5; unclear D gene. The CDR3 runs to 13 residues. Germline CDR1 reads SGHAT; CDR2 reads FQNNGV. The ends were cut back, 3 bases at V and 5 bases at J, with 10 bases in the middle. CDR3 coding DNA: TGTGCCAGCAGCTTCGAAGGAAGTGAGACCCAGTACTTC. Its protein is CASSFEGSETQYF.

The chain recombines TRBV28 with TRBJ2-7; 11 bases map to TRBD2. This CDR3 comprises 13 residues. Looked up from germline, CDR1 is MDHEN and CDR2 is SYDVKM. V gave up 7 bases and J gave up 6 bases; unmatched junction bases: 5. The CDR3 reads CASTASGRSEQYF. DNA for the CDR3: TGTGCCAGCACGGCTAGCGGGAGGAGCGAGCAGTACTTC.

CDR3 sequence: CASSPRLAGGPNEQFF. CDR3 DNA sequence: TGTGCCAGCAGCCCTAGACTAGCGGGAGGGCCGAATGAGCAGTTCTTC. The V call is TRBV27, the J call TRBJ2-1; 14 bases agree with TRBD2. J gave up 7 bases and V 6 bases, and 8 bases lay outside the gene matches. Per the germline V gene, CDR1 is MNHEY and CDR2 is SMNVEV (reference sequence). The CDR3 sequence is 16 residues long.

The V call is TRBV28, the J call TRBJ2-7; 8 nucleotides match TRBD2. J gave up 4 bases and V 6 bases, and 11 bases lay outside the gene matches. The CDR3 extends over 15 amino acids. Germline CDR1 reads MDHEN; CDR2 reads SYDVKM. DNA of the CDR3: TGTGCCAGCAGACTGAGCGGGAGCTTTATTTACGAGCAGTACTTC. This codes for CASRLSGSFIYEQYF.